One sample yielded the 12 T cell receptor beta chains listed below, sequenced in a study of regulatory T cells in long-lasting Graves disease. Documented time point: persistent/refractory GD, antithyroid drugs over 5 years with positive TRAb. RNA from PBMCs was the source of the TCR library. Building the TCR beta libraries relied on iRepertoire HTBI primers, and CDR3 regions underwent Arm-PCR. Each CDR3 protein gets one entry after TCRdb re-called the multiplex PCR reads with MiXCR. The repertoire has around 400,000 distinct CDR3 sequences, roughly 24% of them found once; the top ten carry around a quarter. The input for sequencing was peripheral blood mononuclear cells (PBMCs), taken when the disease was refractory, from a patient treated with antithyroid drugs. The receptors originated from a woman in her thirties or forties with Graves disease.

At least ten counts were recorded for this clonotype. V is TRBV12-3 or TRBV12-4 and J is TRBJ1-5; D is unclear. V was trimmed by 6 bases and J by 7 bases, leaving 19 bases between them. There are 15 residues in the CDR3. The CDR3: CASSPPSWLGQPQHF. In nucleotides, the CDR3 is TGTGCCAGCAGCCCGCCGTCTTGGTTGGGGCAGCCCCAGCATTTT.

In this sample, this clonotype turned up once. This rearrangement joins TRBV28 to TRBJ2-7; no clear D gene. The CDR3 sequence is 10 residues long. Germline lookup yields CDR1 MDHEN and CDR2 SYDVKM. V was cut by 9 bases and J by 7 bases, with 10 bases left in between. The CDR3 here is CARAQYEQYF. DNA of the CDR3: TGTGCCAGGGCTCAGTATGAGCAGTACTTC. The full variable domain, completed using reference TRBV28 and TRBJ2-7, is DVKVTQSSRYLVKRTGEKVFLECVQDMDHENMFWYRQDPGLGLRLIYFSYDVKMKEKGDIPEGYSVSREKKERFSLILESASTNQTSMYLCARAQYEQYFGPGTRLTVT.

With regard to this clonotype: It differs at one base from a far larger clone, so likely a read error. The chain has TRBV12-3 or TRBV12-4 and TRBJ2-7; maybe TRBD1 (5 bases). The CDR3 length is 15 residues. The CDR3 coding sequence is TGTGCCAGCAGATTGACAGTACGTCTCTCCTACGGGCAGTACTTC. It specifies CASRLTVRLSYGQYF.

This clonotype showed up many times. The rearrangement links TRBV6-1 to TRBJ2-7, with 7 bases matching TRBD1. Germline assignment: CDR1 MNHNS and CDR2 SASEGT. Unmatched junction bases numbered 4, after V lost 2 bases and J lost 0 bases. The CDR3 extends over 15 amino acids. CDR3 in DNA: TGTGCCAGCAGTGAACAGGGGGTGGCCTCCTACGAGCAGTACTTC. Translation: CASSEQGVASYEQYF.

This clonotype was seen a handful of times. This chain joins TRBV5-1 and TRBJ1-5, with a possible D match to TRBD1 (6 bases). V was cut by 0 bases and J by 5 bases, with 9 bases left in between. This CDR3 is built from 14 residues. From germline, CDR1 is SGHRS and CDR2 YFSETQ. In DNA form, the CDR3 reads TGCGCCAGCAGCTTGGCCGGGGGCGATCAGCCCCAGCATTTT. It translates to CASSLAGGDQPQHF.

This clonotype was seen ten or more times. V gene TRBV2 combines with J gene TRBJ2-7; TRBD2 matches 13 bases. The germline gives CDR1 SNHLY, CDR2 FYNNEI. V gave up 9 bases and J gave up 3 bases; unmatched junction bases: 11. The CDR3 extends over 16 amino acids. CDR3 bases: TGTGCCAGTTCCGGGACTAGCGGGAAAAAGATCTACGAGCAGTACTTC. Amino acid sequence: CASSGTSGKKIYEQYF.

This clonotype was detected ten times or more. The chain employs TRBV11-2 and TRBJ2-5; D is possibly TRBD2 (5 bases). The germline V gene has CDR1 SGHAT and CDR2 FQNNGV. V was clipped by 5 bases and J by 2 bases, with 15 bases between them. The CDR3 contains 15 residues. The CDR3 DNA reads TGTGCCAGCAGCGGAGACTACGCTCGACAAGAGACCCAGTACTTC. Protein product: CASSGDYARQETQYF.

This clonotype was seen ten or more times. The chain is built from TRBV28 and TRBJ2-2; perhaps TRBD1 as D (6 bases). CDR1 and CDR2 from the germline V gene are MDHEN and SYDVKM. The CDR3 runs to 16 residues. Trimming took 0 bases from V and 3 from J, leaving 11 bases between them. CDR3 residues: CASSLWDAGDTGELFF. The CDR3 bases are TGTGCCAGCAGTTTATGGGATGCAGGGGACACCGGGGAGCTGTTTTTT.

This clonotype came up many times. The rearrangement uses TRBV2 and TRBJ1-1; D possibly corresponds to TRBD1 (5 bases). CDR1 and CDR2 from the germline V gene are SNHLY and FYNNEI. CDR3 length: 10 amino acids. V was clipped by 6 bases and J by 7 bases, with 6 bases between them. CDR3 DNA sequence: TGTGCCAGCAGGGGGGTTGAAGCTTTCTTT. It specifies CASRGVEAFF.

Only one count was recorded for this clonotype. The chain has TRBV20-1 and TRBJ2-7; TRBD1 matches 7 bases. CDR3 length equals 16 residues. In germline, CDR1 is DFQATT, CDR2 SNEGSKA (reference sequence). J gave up 3 bases and V 6 bases, and 17 bases lay outside the gene matches. The DNA for the CDR3 is TGCAGTGCGGTTAATAGCGACAGGGCAGCGGACTACGAGCAGTACTTC. Protein: CSAVNSDRAADYEQYF.

As concerns this clonotype: A read error may account for a junction end that differs from germline. This chain connects TRBV9 to TRBJ1-2; the D gene is possibly TRBD1 (6 bases). The length of the CDR3 is 15 residues. Germline CDR1 and CDR2: SGDLS and YYNGEE. CDR3 in amino acids: CASSKQQGSNYGCTF. The CDR3 region has the DNA TGTGCCAGCAGCAAACAACAGGGATCTAACTATGGCTGCACCTTC.

The rearrangement links TRBV29-1 to TRBJ2-1; D may be TRBD1 or TRBD2 (5 bases each). Germline V gene lookup returns CDR1 SQVTM and CDR2 ANQGSEA. This CDR3 has 11 amino acids. The CDR3 loop reads CNAIWGNEQFF. The CDR3 bases are TGCAACGCGATTTGGGGGAATGAGCAGTTCTTC.